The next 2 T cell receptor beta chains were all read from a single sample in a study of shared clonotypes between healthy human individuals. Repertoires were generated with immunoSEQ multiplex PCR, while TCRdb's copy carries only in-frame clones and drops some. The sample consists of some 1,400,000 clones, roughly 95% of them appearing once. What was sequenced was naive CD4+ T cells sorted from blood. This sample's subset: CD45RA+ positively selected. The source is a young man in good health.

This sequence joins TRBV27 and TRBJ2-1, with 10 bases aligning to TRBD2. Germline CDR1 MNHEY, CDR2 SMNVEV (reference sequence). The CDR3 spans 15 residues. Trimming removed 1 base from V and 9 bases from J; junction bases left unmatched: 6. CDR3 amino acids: CASSLFSGTSAEQFF. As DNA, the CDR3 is TGTGCCAGCAGTTTATTCTCAGGGACTAGCGCTGAGCAGTTCTTC.

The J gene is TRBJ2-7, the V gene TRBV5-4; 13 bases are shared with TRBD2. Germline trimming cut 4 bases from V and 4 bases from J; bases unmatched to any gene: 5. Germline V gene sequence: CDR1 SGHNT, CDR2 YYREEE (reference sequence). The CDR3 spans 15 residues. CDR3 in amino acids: CASSLGLAGEYEQYF. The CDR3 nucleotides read TGTGCCAGCAGCCTAGGACTAGCGGGAGAGTACGAGCAGTACTTC.